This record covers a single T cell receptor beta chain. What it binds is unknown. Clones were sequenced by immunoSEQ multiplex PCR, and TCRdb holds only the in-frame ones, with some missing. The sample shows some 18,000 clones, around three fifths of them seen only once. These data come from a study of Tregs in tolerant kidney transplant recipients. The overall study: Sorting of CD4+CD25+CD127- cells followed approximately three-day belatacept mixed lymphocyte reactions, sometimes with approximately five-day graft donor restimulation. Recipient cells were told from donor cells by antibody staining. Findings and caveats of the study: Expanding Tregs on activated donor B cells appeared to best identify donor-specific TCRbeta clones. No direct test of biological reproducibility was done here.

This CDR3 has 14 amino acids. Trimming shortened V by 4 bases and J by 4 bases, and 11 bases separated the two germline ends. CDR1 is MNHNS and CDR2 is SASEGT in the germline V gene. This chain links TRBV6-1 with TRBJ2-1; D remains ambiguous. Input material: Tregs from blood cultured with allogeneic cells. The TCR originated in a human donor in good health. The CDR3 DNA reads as TGTGCCAGCAGTGGGGGTTTCCTTTACAATGAGCAGTTCTTC. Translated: CASSGGFLYNEQFF.